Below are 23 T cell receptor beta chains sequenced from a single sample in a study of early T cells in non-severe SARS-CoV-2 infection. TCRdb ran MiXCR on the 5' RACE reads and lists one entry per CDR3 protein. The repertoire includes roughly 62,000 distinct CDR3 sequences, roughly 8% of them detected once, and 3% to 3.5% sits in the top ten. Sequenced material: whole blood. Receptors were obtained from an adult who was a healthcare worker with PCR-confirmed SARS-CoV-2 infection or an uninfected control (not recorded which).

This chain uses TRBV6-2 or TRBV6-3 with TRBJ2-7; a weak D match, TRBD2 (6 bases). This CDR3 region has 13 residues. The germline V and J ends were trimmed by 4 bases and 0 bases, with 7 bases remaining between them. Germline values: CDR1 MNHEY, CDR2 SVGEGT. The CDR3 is CASSWDSSYEQYF. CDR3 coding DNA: TGTGCCAGCAGTTGGGACTCCTCCTACGAGCAGTACTTC.

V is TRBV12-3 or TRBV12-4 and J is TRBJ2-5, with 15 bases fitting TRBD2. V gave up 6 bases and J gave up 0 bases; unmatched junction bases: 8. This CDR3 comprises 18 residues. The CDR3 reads CASSPGGTSGGYQETQYF. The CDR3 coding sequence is TGTGCCAGCAGCCCGGGCGGGACTAGCGGGGGGTACCAAGAGACCCAGTACTTC.

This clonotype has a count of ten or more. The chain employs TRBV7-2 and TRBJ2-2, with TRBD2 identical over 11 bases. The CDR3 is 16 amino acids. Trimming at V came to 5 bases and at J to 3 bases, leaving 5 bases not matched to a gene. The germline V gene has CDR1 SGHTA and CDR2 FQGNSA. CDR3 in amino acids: CASSLLAGGDTGELFF. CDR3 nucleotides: TGTGCCAGCAGCCTCTTAGCGGGAGGGGACACCGGGGAGCTGTTTTTT.

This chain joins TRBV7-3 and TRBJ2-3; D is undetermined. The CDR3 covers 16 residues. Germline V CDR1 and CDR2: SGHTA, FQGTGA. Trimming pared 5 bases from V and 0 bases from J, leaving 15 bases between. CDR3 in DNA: TGTGCCAGCAGCCTCGTGTCAATCCCTAGCACAGATACGCAGTATTTT. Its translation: CASSLVSIPSTDTQYF.

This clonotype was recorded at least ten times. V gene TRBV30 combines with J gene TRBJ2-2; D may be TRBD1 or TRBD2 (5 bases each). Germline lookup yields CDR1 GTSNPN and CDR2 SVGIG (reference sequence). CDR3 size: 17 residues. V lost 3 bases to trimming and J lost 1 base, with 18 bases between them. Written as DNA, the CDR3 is TGTGCCTGGAGAGCTCAACCGGGGCGAAAGAACACCGGGGAGCTGTTTTTT. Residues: CAWRAQPGRKNTGELFF.

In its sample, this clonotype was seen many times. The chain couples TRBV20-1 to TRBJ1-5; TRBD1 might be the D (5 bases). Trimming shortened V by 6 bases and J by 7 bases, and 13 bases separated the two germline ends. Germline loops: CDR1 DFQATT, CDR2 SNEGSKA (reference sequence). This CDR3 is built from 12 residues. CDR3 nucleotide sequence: TGCAGTGCCGGTGGGGCTGGGCAGCCCCAGCATTTT. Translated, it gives CSAGGAGQPQHF.

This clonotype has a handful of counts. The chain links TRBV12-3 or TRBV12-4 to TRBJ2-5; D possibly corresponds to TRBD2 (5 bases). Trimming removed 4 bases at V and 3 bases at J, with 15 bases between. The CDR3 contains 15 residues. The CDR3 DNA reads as TGTGCCAGCAGTTCCCCCCCGGGAAGGAAAGAGACCCAGTACTTC. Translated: CASSSPPGRKETQYF.

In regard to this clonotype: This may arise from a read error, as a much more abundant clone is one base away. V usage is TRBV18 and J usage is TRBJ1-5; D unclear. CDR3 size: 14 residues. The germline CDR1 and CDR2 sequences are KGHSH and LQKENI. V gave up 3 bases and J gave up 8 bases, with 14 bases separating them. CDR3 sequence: CASSPQRDGEPQHF. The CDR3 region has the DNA TGTGCCAGCTCACCGCAACGGGATGGGGAGCCCCAGCATTTT.

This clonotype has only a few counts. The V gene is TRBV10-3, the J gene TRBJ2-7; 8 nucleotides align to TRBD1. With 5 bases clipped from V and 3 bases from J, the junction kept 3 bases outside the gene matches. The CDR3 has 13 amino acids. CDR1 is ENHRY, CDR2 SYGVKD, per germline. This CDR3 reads CAISSGQVYEQYF. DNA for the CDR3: TGTGCCATCAGTTCGGGACAGGTCTACGAGCAGTACTTC.

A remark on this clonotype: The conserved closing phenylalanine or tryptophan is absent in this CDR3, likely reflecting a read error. This CDR3 reads CASSYPPGTGDGYTL. CDR3 DNA sequence: TGTGCCAGCAGTTACCCACCCGGGACAGGGGATGGCTACACCCTC. The rearrangement joins TRBV6-6 to TRBJ1-2, with 10 bases fitting TRBD1. V lost 2 bases to trimming and J lost 6 bases; unmatched junction nucleotides: 6. The V gene's germline CDR1 is MNHNY and CDR2 SVGAGI (reference sequence). The CDR3 sequence is 15 residues long.

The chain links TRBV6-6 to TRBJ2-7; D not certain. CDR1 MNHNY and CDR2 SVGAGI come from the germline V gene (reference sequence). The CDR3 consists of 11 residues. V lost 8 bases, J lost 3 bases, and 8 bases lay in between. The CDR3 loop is CASLKGYEQYF. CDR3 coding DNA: TGTGCCAGCCTTAAGGGCTACGAGCAGTACTTC.

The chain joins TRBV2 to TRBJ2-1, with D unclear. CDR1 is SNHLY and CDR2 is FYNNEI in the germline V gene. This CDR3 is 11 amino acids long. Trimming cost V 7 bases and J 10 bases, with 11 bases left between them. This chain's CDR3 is CASMGKHEQFF. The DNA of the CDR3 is TGTGCCAGCATGGGGAAGCACGAGCAGTTCTTC.

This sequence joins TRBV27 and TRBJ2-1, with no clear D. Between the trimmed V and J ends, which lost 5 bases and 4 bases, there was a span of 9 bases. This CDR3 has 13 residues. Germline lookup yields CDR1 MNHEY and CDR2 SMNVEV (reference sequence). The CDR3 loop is CASSLVQYNEQFF. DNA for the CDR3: TGTGCCAGCAGTCTGGTCCAATACAATGAGCAGTTCTTC.

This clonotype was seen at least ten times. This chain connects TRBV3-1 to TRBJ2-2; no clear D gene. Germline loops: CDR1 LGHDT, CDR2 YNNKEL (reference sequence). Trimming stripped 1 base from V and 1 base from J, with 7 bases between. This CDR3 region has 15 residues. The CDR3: CASSQVPRNTGELFF. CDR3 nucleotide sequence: TGTGCCAGCAGCCAAGTTCCAAGGAACACCGGGGAGCTGTTTTTT.

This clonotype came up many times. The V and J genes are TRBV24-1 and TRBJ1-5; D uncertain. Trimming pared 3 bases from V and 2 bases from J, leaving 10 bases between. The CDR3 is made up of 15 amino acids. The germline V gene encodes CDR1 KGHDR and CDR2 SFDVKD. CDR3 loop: CATSDGGKGNQPQHF. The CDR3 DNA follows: TGTGCCACCAGTGATGGAGGGAAGGGCAATCAGCCCCAGCATTTT.

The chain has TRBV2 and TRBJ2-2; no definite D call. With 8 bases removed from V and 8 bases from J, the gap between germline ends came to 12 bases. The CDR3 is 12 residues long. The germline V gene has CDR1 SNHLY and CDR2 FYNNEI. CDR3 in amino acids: CASGPVRGELFF. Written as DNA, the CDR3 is TGTGCCAGCGGGCCGGTGCGGGGGGAGCTGTTTTTT.

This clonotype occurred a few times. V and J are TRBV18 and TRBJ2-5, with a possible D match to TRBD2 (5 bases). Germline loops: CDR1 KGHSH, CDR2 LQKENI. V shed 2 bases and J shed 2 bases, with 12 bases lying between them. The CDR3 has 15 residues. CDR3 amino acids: CASSPEGWSQETQYF. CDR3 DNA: TGTGCCAGCTCACCAGAGGGATGGAGTCAAGAGACCCAGTACTTC.

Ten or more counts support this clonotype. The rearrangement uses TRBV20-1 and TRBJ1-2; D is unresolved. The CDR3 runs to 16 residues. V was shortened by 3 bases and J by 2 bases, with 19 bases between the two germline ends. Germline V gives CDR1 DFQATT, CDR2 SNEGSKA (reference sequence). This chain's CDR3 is CSASRRRAPLNYGYTF. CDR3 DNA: TGCAGTGCTAGTCGTCGTAGGGCACCTCTAAACTATGGCTACACCTTC.

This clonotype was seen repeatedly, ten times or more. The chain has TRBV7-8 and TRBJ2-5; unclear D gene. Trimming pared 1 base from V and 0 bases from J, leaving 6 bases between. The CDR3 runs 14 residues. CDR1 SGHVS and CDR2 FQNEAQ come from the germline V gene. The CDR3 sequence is CASSLVQYQETQYF. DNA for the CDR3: TGTGCCAGCAGCTTAGTACAGTACCAAGAGACCCAGTACTTC.

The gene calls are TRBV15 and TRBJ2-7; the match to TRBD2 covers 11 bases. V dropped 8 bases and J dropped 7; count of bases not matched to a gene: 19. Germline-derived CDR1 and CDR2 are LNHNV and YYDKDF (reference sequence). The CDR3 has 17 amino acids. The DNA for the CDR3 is TGTGCCACCCGAACCCTGATTAGCGGGAGGGCCGGTGTTGAGCAGTACTTC. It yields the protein CATRTLISGRAGVEQYF.

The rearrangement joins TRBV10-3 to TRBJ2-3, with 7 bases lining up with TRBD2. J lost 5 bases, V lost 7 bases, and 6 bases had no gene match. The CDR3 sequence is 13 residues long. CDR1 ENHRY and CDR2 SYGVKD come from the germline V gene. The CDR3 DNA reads TGTGCCATCACCAGACTAGCCGGAGATACGCAGTATTTT. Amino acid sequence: CAITRLAGDTQYF.

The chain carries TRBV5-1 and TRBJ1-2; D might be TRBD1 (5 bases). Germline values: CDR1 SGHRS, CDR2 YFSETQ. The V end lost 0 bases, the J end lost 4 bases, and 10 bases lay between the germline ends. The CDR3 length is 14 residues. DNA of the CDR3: TGCGCCAGCAGCTTGGGGCAGGGAGGCTATGGCTACACCTTC. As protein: CASSLGQGGYGYTF. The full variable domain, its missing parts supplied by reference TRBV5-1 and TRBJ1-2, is KAGVTQTPRYLIKTRGQQVTLSCSPISGHRSVSWYQQTPGQGLQFLFEYFSETQRNKGNFPGRFSGRQFSNSRSEMNVSTLELGDSALYLCASSLGQGGYGYTFGSGTRLTVV.

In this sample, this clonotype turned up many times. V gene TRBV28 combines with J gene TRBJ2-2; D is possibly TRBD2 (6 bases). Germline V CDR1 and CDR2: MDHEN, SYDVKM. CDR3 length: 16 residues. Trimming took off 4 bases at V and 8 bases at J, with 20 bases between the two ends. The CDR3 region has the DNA TGTGCCAGCAGTTCGCCCCGGGGACTCACAGGAGGGGAGCTGTTTTTT. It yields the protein CASSSPRGLTGGELFF.